This T cell receptor beta chain originates from a study of blood T cell repertoires in COVID-19. Overall study: Donors in the United States, Italy and Spain gave samples during acute or convalescent COVID-19. Nucleic acid was either cDNA or gDNA, and it came from T cells, B-cell-depleted T cells, or PBMCs.

The length of the CDR3 is 17 residues. With 1 base removed from V and 1 base from J, the gap between germline ends came to 14 bases. The germline V gene encodes CDR1 SGHNT and CDR2 YENEEA. In the original analysis: Reference gene primer amplification in the assay estimated nucleated cell counts. Clones were read by immunoSEQ multiplex PCR, and TCRdb kept only the in-frame ones, dropping some. D and trimming were read from the DNA, whereas the V and J calls and clone size are those reported in that table. The sample contains around 370,000 clones, 91% of which appear only once. The gene calls are TRBV11-3 and TRBJ2-4; D ambiguous. The sequence came from a woman younger than 30 who had recovered from COVID-19. Sequencing was performed on peripheral blood. DNA of the CDR3: TGTGCCAGCAGCTTAGTCCTATCTGTCGGGGCCAAAAACATTCAGTACTTC. It translates to CASSLVLSVGAKNIQYF.